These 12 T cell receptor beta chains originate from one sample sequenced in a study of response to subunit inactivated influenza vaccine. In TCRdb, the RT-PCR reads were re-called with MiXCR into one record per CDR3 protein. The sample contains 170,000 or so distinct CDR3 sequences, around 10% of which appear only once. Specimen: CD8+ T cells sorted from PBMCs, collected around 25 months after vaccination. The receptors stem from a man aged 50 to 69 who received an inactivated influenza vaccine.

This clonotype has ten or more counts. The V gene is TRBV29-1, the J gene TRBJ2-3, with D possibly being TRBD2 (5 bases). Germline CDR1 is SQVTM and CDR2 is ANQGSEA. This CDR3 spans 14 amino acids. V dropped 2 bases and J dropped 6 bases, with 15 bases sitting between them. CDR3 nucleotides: TGCAGCGTTGAAAAACCCCCGGAGGACGATACGCAGTATTTT. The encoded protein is CSVEKPPEDDTQYF.

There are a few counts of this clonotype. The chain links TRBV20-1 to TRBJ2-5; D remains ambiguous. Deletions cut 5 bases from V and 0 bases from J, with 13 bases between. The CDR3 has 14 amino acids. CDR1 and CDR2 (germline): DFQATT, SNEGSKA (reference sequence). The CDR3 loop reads CSAPPQLHQETQYF. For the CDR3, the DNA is TGCAGTGCTCCACCCCAGCTACACCAAGAGACCCAGTACTTC.

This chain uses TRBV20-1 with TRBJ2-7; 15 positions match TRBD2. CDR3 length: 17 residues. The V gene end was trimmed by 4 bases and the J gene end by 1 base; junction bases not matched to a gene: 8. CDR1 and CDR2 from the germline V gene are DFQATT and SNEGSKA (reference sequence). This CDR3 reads CSATGLAGGERSYEQYF. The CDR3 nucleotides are TGCAGTGCTACTGGACTAGCGGGAGGGGAAAGGTCCTACGAGCAGTACTTC.

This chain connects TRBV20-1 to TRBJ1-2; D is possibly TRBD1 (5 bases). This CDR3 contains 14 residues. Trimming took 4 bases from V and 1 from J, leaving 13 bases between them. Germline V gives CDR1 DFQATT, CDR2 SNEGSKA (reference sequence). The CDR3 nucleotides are TGCAGTGCTAAGACAGTTTATATTAACTATGGCTACACCTTC. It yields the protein CSAKTVYINYGYTF.

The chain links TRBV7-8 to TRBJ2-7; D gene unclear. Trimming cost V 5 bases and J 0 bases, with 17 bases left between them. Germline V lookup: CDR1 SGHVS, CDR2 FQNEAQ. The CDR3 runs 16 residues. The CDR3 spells CASSPGNLVLSYEQYF. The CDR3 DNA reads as TGTGCCAGCAGCCCCGGTAATCTGGTCCTCTCCTACGAGCAGTACTTC. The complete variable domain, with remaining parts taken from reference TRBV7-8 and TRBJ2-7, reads GAGVSQSPRYKVAKRGQDVALRCDPISGHVSLFWYQQALGQGPEFLTYFQNEAQLDKSGLPSDRFFAERPEGSVSTLKIQRTQQEDSAVYLCASSPGNLVLSYEQYFGPGTRLTVT.

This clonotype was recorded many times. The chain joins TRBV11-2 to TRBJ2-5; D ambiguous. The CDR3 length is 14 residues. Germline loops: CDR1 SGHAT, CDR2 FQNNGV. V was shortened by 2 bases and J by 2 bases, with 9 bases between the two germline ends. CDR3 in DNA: TGTGCCAGCAGCTTAATAGCCCCTCAAGAGACCCAGTACTTC. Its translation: CASSLIAPQETQYF.

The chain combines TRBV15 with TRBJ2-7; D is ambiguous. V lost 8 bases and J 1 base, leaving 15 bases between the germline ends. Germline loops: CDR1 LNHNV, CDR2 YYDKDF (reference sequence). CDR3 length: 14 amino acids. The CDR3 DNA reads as TGTGCCACCTCTCAAGACACCGAATCCTACGAGCAGTACTTC. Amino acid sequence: CATSQDTESYEQYF.

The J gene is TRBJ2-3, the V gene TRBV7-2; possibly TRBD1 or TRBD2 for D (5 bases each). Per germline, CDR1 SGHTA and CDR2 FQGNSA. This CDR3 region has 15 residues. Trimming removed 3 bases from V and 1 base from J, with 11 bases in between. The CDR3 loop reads CASSLGTWGTDTQYF. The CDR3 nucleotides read TGTGCCAGCAGCTTGGGGACCTGGGGCACAGATACGCAGTATTTT.

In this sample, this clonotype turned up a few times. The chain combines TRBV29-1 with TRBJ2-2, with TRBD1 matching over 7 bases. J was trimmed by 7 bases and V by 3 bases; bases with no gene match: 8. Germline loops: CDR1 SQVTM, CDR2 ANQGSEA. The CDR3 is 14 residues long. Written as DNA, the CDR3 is TGCAGCGTTGACGACAGGGAAGAGGGCGGGGAGCTGTTTTTT. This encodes CSVDDREEGGELFF.

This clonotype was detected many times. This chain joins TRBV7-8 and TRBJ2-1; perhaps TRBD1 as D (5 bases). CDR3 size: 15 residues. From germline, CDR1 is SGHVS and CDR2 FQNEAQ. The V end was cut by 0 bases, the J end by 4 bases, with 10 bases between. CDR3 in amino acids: CASSLARTTYNEQFF. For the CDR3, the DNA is TGTGCCAGCAGCTTAGCCCGGACAACTTACAATGAGCAGTTCTTC. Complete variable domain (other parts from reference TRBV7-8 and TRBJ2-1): GAGVSQSPRYKVAKRGQDVALRCDPISGHVSLFWYQQALGQGPEFLTYFQNEAQLDKSGLPSDRFFAERPEGSVSTLKIQRTQQEDSAVYLCASSLARTTYNEQFFGPGTRLTVL.

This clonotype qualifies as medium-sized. The CDR3 loop is CASSYLTETQYF. For the CDR3, the DNA is TGTGCCAGCAGCTACCTGACGGAGACCCAGTACTTC. The gene calls are TRBV7-9 and TRBJ2-5; D is ambiguous. The ends were cut back, 4 bases at V and 5 bases at J, with 8 bases in the middle. Germline V lookup: CDR1 SEHNR, CDR2 FQNEAQ (reference sequence). The CDR3 is 12 amino acids.

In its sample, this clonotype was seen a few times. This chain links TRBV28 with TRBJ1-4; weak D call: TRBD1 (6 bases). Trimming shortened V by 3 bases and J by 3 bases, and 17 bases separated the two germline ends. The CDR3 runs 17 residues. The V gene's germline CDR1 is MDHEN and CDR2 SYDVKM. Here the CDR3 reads CASSFNGAGTPNEKLFF. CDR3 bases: TGTGCCAGCAGTTTTAATGGTGCCGGGACACCTAATGAAAAACTGTTTTTT.